A single sample is the source of the 30 T cell receptor beta chains below, sequenced in a study of T cell responses to AZD1222 COVID-19 vaccine. Method: immunoSEQ multiplex PCR; TCRdb's copy keeps in-frame clones and lacks some. The table lists approximately 130,000 clones, more than 85% of them singletons. The source was peripheral blood, collected on day 0 of AZD1222 vaccination. The receptors shown here come from an adult in good health.

The chain employs TRBV29-1 and TRBJ2-7; 10 bases map to TRBD1. Germline V gene data show CDR1 as SQVTM and CDR2 as ANQGSEA. Trimming at V came to 4 bases and at J to 5 bases, leaving 2 bases not matched to a gene. The length of the CDR3 is 12 residues. DNA for the CDR3: TGCAGCGTTGGGACAGGGGGACACGAGCAGTACTTC. It codes for CSVGTGGHEQYF.

The chain joins TRBV25-1 to TRBJ2-2; 8 nucleotides agree with TRBD1. CDR1 is MGHDK, CDR2 SYGVNS, per germline. CDR3 length equals 14 residues. The junction had 6 bases not matched to a gene; V was cut back by 8 bases and J by 4 bases. The CDR3 coding sequence is TGTGCCAGCGGTCGGACAGGGACCACCGGGGAGCTGTTTTTT. Translation gives CASGRTGTTGELFF.

J is TRBJ2-7 and V is TRBV13; D ambiguous. Germline-derived CDR1 and CDR2 are PRHDT and FYEKMQ (reference sequence). This CDR3 region has 16 residues. V lost 0 bases and J 7 bases, leaving 19 bases between the germline ends. The CDR3 nucleotides are TGTGCCAGCAGCTTAGGAAACCCCCGCAAGACGGGTGAGCAGTACTTC. This encodes CASSLGNPRKTGEQYF.

V gene TRBV29-1 combines with J gene TRBJ2-7, with 8 bases fitting TRBD2. This CDR3 is built from 12 residues. Germline V gene sequence: CDR1 SQVTM, CDR2 ANQGSEA. The V segment lost 5 bases and the J segment 6 bases; nucleotides outside the gene matches: 6. CDR3 amino acids: CSVRRTSGEQYF. DNA for the CDR3: TGCAGCGTTCGGAGAACTAGCGGCGAGCAGTACTTC.

V is TRBV2 and J is TRBJ1-1; D gene uncertain. This CDR3 is 13 amino acids long. The V gene lost 8 bases and the J gene lost 5 bases, with 15 bases spanning the gap. Germline lookup yields CDR1 SNHLY and CDR2 FYNNEI. CDR3 DNA: TGTGCCAGCGGAGGGAGGATGTGGACTGAAGCTTTCTTT. Amino acid sequence: CASGGRMWTEAFF. The complete variable domain, with remaining parts taken from reference TRBV2 and TRBJ1-1, reads EPEVTQTPSHQVTQMGQEVILRCVPISNHLYFYWYRQILGQKVEFLVSFYNNEISEKSEIFDDQFSVERPDGSNFTLKIRSTKLEDSAMYFCASGGRMWTEAFFGQGTRLTVV.

The J gene is TRBJ2-2, the V gene TRBV11-2; tentative D call: TRBD2 (6 bases). The CDR3 is made up of 14 amino acids. The V gene lost 5 bases and the J gene lost 2 bases, with 9 bases spanning the gap. The germline V gene has CDR1 SGHAT and CDR2 FQNNGV. Here the CDR3 reads CASSGGANTGELFF. The CDR3 DNA sequence: TGTGCCAGCAGCGGAGGGGCAAACACCGGGGAGCTGTTTTTT. Full variable domain (rest looked up from reference TRBV11-2 and TRBJ2-2): EAGVAQSPRYKIIEKRQSVAFWCNPISGHATLYWYQQILGQGPKLLIQFQNNGVVDDSQLPKDRFSAERLKGVDSTLKIQPAKLEDSAVYLCASSGGANTGELFFGEGSRLTVL.

This sequence joins TRBV11-2 and TRBJ2-2; either TRBD1 or TRBD2 may fit D (5 bases each). Trimming shortened V by 4 bases and J by 4 bases, and 10 bases separated the two germline ends. From germline, CDR1 is SGHAT and CDR2 FQNNGV. The CDR3 has 14 residues. CDR3 in amino acids: CASSYRGATGELFF. CDR3 coding DNA: TGTGCCAGCAGCTATAGAGGGGCCACCGGGGAGCTGTTTTTT.

V usage is TRBV6-6 and J usage is TRBJ1-1; D ambiguous. The CDR3 runs to 13 residues. V was pared by 5 bases and J by 0 bases, with 7 bases between. Germline lookup yields CDR1 MNHNY and CDR2 SVGAGI (reference sequence). The chain's CDR3 is CASSLGLNTEAFF. The CDR3 DNA is TGTGCCAGCAGTCTAGGACTGAACACTGAAGCTTTCTTT.

This rearrangement joins TRBV3-1 (or the pseudogene TRBV3-2) to TRBJ2-5; 8 bases align to TRBD2. CDR1 is LGHDT, CDR2 YNNKEL, per germline (reference sequence). This CDR3 has 16 amino acids. V shed 0 bases, J shed 3 bases, and the junction held 6 bases outside the gene matches. CDR3 nucleotide sequence: TGTGCCAGCAGCCAAGACACTAGCGGCTCTAAAGAGACCCAGTACTTC. It translates to CASSQDTSGSKETQYF.

This chain connects TRBV4-1 to TRBJ2-2; D perhaps matches TRBD2 (5 bases). The CDR3 runs to 17 residues. Germline V gene lookup returns CDR1 MGHRA and CDR2 YSYEKL. Trimming took off 1 base at V and 5 bases at J, with 17 bases between the two ends. This CDR3 is CASSQVEGSVYTGELFF. CDR3 bases: TGCGCCAGCAGCCAAGTAGAGGGCAGCGTATATACCGGGGAGCTGTTTTTT.

The rearrangement joins TRBV28 to TRBJ2-7, with 8 bases fitting TRBD2. Germline CDR1 reads MDHEN; CDR2 reads SYDVKM. The CDR3 covers 14 residues. V gave up 6 bases and J gave up 4 bases; unmatched junction bases: 8. The CDR3 here is CASRPSGSTYEQYF. The DNA for the CDR3 is TGTGCCAGCAGGCCCAGCGGGAGCACGTACGAGCAGTACTTC.

The J gene is TRBJ1-1, the V gene TRBV7-9; TRBD1 agrees at 7 bases. Trimming removed 4 bases from V and 3 bases from J; junction bases left unmatched: 5. The CDR3 spans 14 residues. Germline assignment: CDR1 SEHNR and CDR2 FQNEAQ (reference sequence). The CDR3 sequence: CASSWGQSDTEAFF. CDR3 nucleotide sequence: TGTGCCAGCAGCTGGGGACAGTCGGACACTGAAGCTTTCTTT.

This rearrangement joins TRBV15 to TRBJ1-2; TRBD1 might be the D (6 bases). The CDR3 loop spans 14 amino acids. The V gene lost 3 bases and the J gene lost 10 bases, with 18 bases spanning the gap. Germline V lookup: CDR1 LNHNV, CDR2 YYDKDF (reference sequence). DNA for the CDR3: TGTGCCACCAGCAGCGACAGGAGTTGGGTGGACTACACCTTC. It yields the protein CATSSDRSWVDYTF. Complete variable domain (other parts from reference TRBV15 and TRBJ1-2): DAMVIQNPRYQVTQFGKPVTLSCSQTLNHNVMYWYQQKSSQAPKLLFHYYDKDFNNEADTPDNFQSRRPNTSFCFLDIRSPGLGDTAMYLCATSSDRSWVDYTFGSGTRLTVV.

The V call is TRBV15, the J call TRBJ1-5; maybe TRBD1 (5 bases). The CDR3 consists of 16 residues. V lost 3 bases and J 0 bases, leaving 12 bases between the germline ends. CDR1 is LNHNV and CDR2 is YYDKDF in the germline V gene (reference sequence). CDR3 residues: CATSRGTGNSNQPQHF. Written as DNA, the CDR3 is TGTGCCACCAGCAGGGGAACAGGAAATAGCAATCAGCCCCAGCATTTT.

The V call is TRBV6-6, the J call TRBJ1-5; 7 nucleotides agree with TRBD1. V gave up 5 bases and J gave up 5 bases; unmatched junction bases: 6. Germline V lookup: CDR1 MNHNY, CDR2 SVGAGI (reference sequence). The CDR3 contains 14 residues. CDR3 in amino acids: CASSQDRVDQPQHF. CDR3 sequence (DNA): TGTGCCAGCAGTCAAGACAGGGTCGATCAGCCCCAGCATTTT.

The chain recombines TRBV5-1 with TRBJ2-5; D remains ambiguous. This CDR3 region has 15 residues. CDR1 is SGHRS and CDR2 is YFSETQ in the germline V gene. Trimming removed 0 bases from V and 2 bases from J, with 11 bases in between. CDR3 residues: CASSLDQPGQETQYF. Here the CDR3 DNA reads TGCGCCAGCAGCTTGGATCAACCGGGTCAAGAGACCCAGTACTTC.

V and J are TRBV3-1 (or the pseudogene TRBV3-2) and TRBJ2-3, with a tentative D call TRBD2 (6 bases). This CDR3 is built from 15 residues. Deletions cut 4 bases from V and 6 bases from J, with 17 bases between. CDR1 and CDR2 (germline): LGHDT, YNNKEL (reference sequence). CDR3 in DNA: TGTGCCAGCAGCCCGGGGGACGATTTAAGGGATACGCAGTATTTT. It yields the protein CASSPGDDLRDTQYF.

The chain combines TRBV18 with TRBJ2-5, with TRBD1 matching over 7 bases. Per the germline V gene, CDR1 is KGHSH and CDR2 is LQKENI. This CDR3 contains 13 residues. V trimming: 6 bases; J trimming: 3 bases; junction bases outside the gene matches: 4. The CDR3 loop is CASSPGTEETQYF. The CDR3 bases are TGTGCCAGCTCCCCGGGGACAGAAGAGACCCAGTACTTC. Full variable domain (rest looked up from reference TRBV18 and TRBJ2-5): NAGVMQNPRHLVRRRGQEARLRCSPMKGHSHVYWYRQLPEEGLKFMVYLQKENIIDESGMPKERFSAEFPKEGPSILRIQQVVRGDSAAYFCASSPGTEETQYFGPGTRLLVL.

The J gene is TRBJ1-2, the V gene TRBV28; unclear D gene. The CDR3 totals 15 residues. V dropped 2 bases and J dropped 4 bases, with 14 bases sitting between them. Germline V gives CDR1 MDHEN, CDR2 SYDVKM. The CDR3 DNA follows: TGTGCCAGCAGTTTAATGGGAGGGTTAATCTATGGCTACACCTTC. It encodes CASSLMGGLIYGYTF.

The chain carries TRBV4-1 and TRBJ2-7, with D perhaps TRBD1 or TRBD2 (5 bases each). Germline V gene data show CDR1 as MGHRA and CDR2 as YSYEKL. Trimming removed 0 bases from V and 5 bases from J, with 11 bases in between. This CDR3 is built from 14 residues. CDR3 sequence (DNA): TGCGCCAGCAGCCAAGATCTACGGGGCGACGAGCAGTACTTC. Its translation is CASSQDLRGDEQYF.

The V gene is TRBV12-3 or TRBV12-4, the J gene TRBJ2-7; the D is unclear. The V and J ends lost 1 base and 6 bases respectively, with 10 bases between them. The CDR3 is 13 amino acids. CDR3 in DNA: TGTGCCAGCAGTTTAGGTTCTGGCGGCGAGCAGTACTTC. Protein: CASSLGSGGEQYF.

The J gene is TRBJ1-5, the V gene TRBV6-6; TRBD1 is a possible D gene (6 bases). Trimming took off 7 bases at V and 5 bases at J, with 12 bases between the two ends. This CDR3 region has 13 residues. CDR1 and CDR2 (germline): MNHNY, SVGAGI (reference sequence). The CDR3 nucleotides read TGTGCCAGCATTGACACAGGGCATCAGCCCCAGCATTTT. Protein product: CASIDTGHQPQHF.

This chain links TRBV13 with TRBJ1-6, with no clear D. The CDR3 spans 12 residues. Per germline, CDR1 PRHDT and CDR2 FYEKMQ (reference sequence). Trimming stripped 8 bases from V and 10 bases from J, with 12 bases between. Written as DNA, the CDR3 is TGTGCCAGCGCCGCCCAGAGGTCACCCCTCCACTTT. It translates to CASAAQRSPLHF.

The V gene is TRBV27, the J gene TRBJ1-2; no clear D. Looked up from germline, CDR1 is MNHEY and CDR2 is SMNVEV (reference sequence). Trimming cost V 3 bases and J 1 base, with 9 bases left between them. CDR3 length equals 14 residues. CDR3 coding DNA: TGTGCCAGCAGTTTGAAACCCTTTAACTATGGCTACACCTTC. The encoded protein is CASSLKPFNYGYTF.

The chain recombines TRBV13 with TRBJ1-2; unclear D gene. CDR1 is PRHDT, CDR2 FYEKMQ, per germline (reference sequence). CDR3 length: 11 amino acids. The V end was cut by 1 base, the J end by 7 bases, with 4 bases between. As DNA, the CDR3 is TGTGCCAGCAGCTTAGCCGGTGGCTACACCTTC. This codes for CASSLAGGYTF.

V usage is TRBV10-1 and J usage is TRBJ2-3; no definite D call. Trimming shortened V by 8 bases and J by 2 bases, and 11 bases separated the two germline ends. This CDR3 comprises 13 residues. The germline CDR1 and CDR2 sequences are WNHNN and SYGVQD (reference sequence). CDR3 in DNA: TGCGCCAGCTCAGCTCTTGCCACAGATACGCAGTATTTT. It yields the protein CASSALATDTQYF.

The J gene is TRBJ1-2, the V gene TRBV28; D unresolved. The CDR3 sequence is 14 residues long. V was trimmed by 0 bases and J by 4 bases, leaving 9 bases between them. Germline V gene lookup returns CDR1 MDHEN and CDR2 SYDVKM. This chain's CDR3 is CASSLWQSFYGYTF. The CDR3 DNA reads as TGTGCCAGCAGTTTATGGCAGAGCTTCTATGGCTACACCTTC.

This chain uses TRBV6-5 with TRBJ1-1; maybe TRBD1 (6 bases). V lost 3 bases to trimming and J lost 0 bases, with 14 bases between them. Germline CDR1 reads MNHEY; CDR2 reads SVGAGI. The CDR3 spans 16 residues. The CDR3 DNA sequence: TGTGCCAGCAGTTATCGACAACAGGGCCTGAACACTGAAGCTTTCTTT. It encodes CASSYRQQGLNTEAFF.

In its sample, this clone was seen once. V gene TRBV6-2 or TRBV6-3 combines with J gene TRBJ1-1; D gene unclear. The CDR3 sequence is 15 residues long. Trimming cost V 2 bases and J 3 bases, with 13 bases left between them. The germline gives CDR1 MNHEY, CDR2 SVGEGT. The CDR3 DNA reads TGTGCCAGCAGTTACCTCCGGACGGTTCACACTGAAGCTTTCTTT. It encodes CASSYLRTVHTEAFF.

This chain joins TRBV6-1 and TRBJ1-1, with a tentative D call TRBD1 (5 bases). V lost 3 bases and J lost 0, with 8 bases in between. The CDR3 is 14 residues long. CDR1 and CDR2 from the germline V gene are MNHNS and SASEGT. Here the CDR3 DNA reads TGTGCCAGCAGTGAGGGACGGATGAACACTGAAGCTTTCTTT. This sequence encodes CASSEGRMNTEAFF.